The TCR beta chain under discussion was sequenced for a study of shared clonotypes between healthy human individuals. Germline CDR1 and CDR2: SSHAT and FNYEAQ (reference sequence). This CDR3 comprises 14 residues. Trimming took 1 base from V and 5 from J, leaving 11 bases between them. Every subset's genomic DNA went evenly onto several immunoSEQ plates. Using immunoSEQ multiplex PCR, the repertoire was profiled, and TCRdb retains in-frame clones only, with some absent. This table has about 600,000 clones, around 97% appearing once. Sequenced input: naive CD4+ T cells sorted from blood. Subset reported: CD45RA+ positively selected. This sequence joins TRBV7-7 and TRBJ2-5, with D perhaps matching TRBD2 (5 bases). The receptor's source is a woman younger than 45 in good health. CDR3 nucleotides: TGTGCCAGCAGCTTAGGGTCCGGCGGGGAGACCCAGTACTTC. Its protein is CASSLGSGGETQYF. Filled out from reference TRBV7-7 and TRBJ2-5, the complete variable domain reads GAGVSQSPRYKVTKRGQDVTLRCDPISSHATLYWYQQALGQGPEFLTYFNYEAQPDKSGLPSDRFSAERPEGSISTLTIQRTEQRDSAMYRCASSLGSGGETQYFGPGTRLLVL.